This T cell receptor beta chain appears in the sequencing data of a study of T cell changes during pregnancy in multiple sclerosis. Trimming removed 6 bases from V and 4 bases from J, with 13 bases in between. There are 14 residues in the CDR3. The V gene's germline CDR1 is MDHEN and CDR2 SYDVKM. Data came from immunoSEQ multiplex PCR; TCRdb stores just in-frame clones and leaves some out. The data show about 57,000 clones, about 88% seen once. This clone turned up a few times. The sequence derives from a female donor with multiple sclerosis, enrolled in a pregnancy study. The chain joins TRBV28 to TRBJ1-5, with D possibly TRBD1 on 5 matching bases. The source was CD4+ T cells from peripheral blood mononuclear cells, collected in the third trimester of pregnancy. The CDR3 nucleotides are TGTGCCAGCAGCCTGGGGGGTGTTAATCAGCCCCAGCATTTT. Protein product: CASSLGGVNQPQHF.